What follows is one T cell receptor beta chain and its context. Its antigen is currently unknown. Measured with immunoSEQ multiplex PCR; TCRdb has only the in-frame clones, and not every one. This sample carries about 110,000 clones, 80% to 95% of them seen once, and the ten largest clones take more than 2%. The CDR3 runs to 16 residues. Looked up from germline, CDR1 is SGHTA and CDR2 is FQGNSA. The germline V and J ends were trimmed by 5 bases and 2 bases, with 19 bases remaining between them. This entry comes from a study of T cell responses to AZD1222 COVID-19 vaccine. Regarding the study as a whole: It should be noted that donors were predominantly white British and more often female, and clonal diversity was possibly underestimated. Repertoires in all cases were sampled only once the peak T cell response had passed. CD4 TCRs linked to vaccination spanned spike, dominating at 160-218 and 743-854. Regions left unmutated in variants are reportedly the target of nearly half of spike-specific TCRs.

This sample comprised peripheral blood, obtained 28 days after the second AZD1222 dose. V and J are TRBV7-2 and TRBJ2-7; tentatively, D is TRBD2 (6 bases). The receptor's source is an adult who received the AZD1222 COVID-19 vaccine. The CDR3 is CASSQDGGTSTYEQYF. In DNA form, the CDR3 reads TGTGCCAGCAGCCAGGACGGAGGGACCTCAACCTACGAGCAGTACTTC.